The rows below give T cell receptor beta chains drawn from one sample of a study of graft-versus-host responses after intestinal transplantation. Clones were sequenced by immunoSEQ multiplex PCR, and TCRdb holds only the in-frame ones, with some missing. The repertoire holds 50,000 to 80,000 clones, with roughly 90% as singletons. No antigens are known for them. The sample here was unstimulated CD8+ T cells sorted from spleen or lymph node cells, taken before transplant. The receptor set was obtained from a human donor who was the organ donor for an intestinal transplant. Both conserved end residues are part of each CDR3. Fields, in order: V gene, J gene, CDR3 protein.

TRBV28,TRBJ2-1,CASSLIKREGRGEQFF
TRBV28,TRBJ2-7,CASSTRSGTSYEQYF
TRBV7-9,TRBJ2-7,CASSFRWDRGHEQYF
TRBV6-5,TRBJ2-3,CASSGSSTDTQYF
TRBV4-1,TRBJ2-5,CASSDITGSHATQYF
TRBV29-1,TRBJ2-3,CSVELEDRVFADTQYF
TRBV5-4,TRBJ2-3,CASRLAGGADTQYF
TRBV7-2,TRBJ1-4,CASSPVLTGLRLFF
TRBV7-8,TRBJ1-2,CASSLRGEEYNYGYTF
TRBV5-4,TRBJ1-1,CATRGGRNTEAFF
TRBV27,TRBJ2-5,CASSYNPTKTQYF
TRBV5-8,TRBJ1-6,CASSPGTGLLSPLHF
TRBV28,TRBJ2-5,CASSLRRWKTQYF
TRBV28,TRBJ2-7,CASSYNVGTLSYEQYF
TRBV4-1,TRBJ2-7,CASSPNPGASGRHYEQYF
TRBV28,TRBJ2-3,CASSLALYGDTQYF
TRBV29-1,TRBJ1-1,CSVDDKEQPEDMNTEAFF
TRBV28,TRBJ2-5,CASSLGTVVAQYF
TRBV19,TRBJ2-3,CASSIDLTDTQYF
TRBV4-3,TRBJ2-5,CASSQETGSGSETQYF
TRBV5-6,TRBJ1-2,CASSSPAGQYYGYTF
TRBV13,TRBJ2-1,CASSPGRRYNEQFF
TRBV7-2,TRBJ2-7,CASSSAGRAPYEQYF
TRBV23-1,TRBJ2-5,CASSQDRGRSETQYF
TRBV4-1,TRBJ2-3,CASSQATGGASTDTQYF
TRBV30,TRBJ1-1,CAWSGREAFF
TRBV7-8,TRBJ2-2,CASSLLAGGPPGELFF
TRBV23-1,TRBJ1-1,CASSQTDENTEAFF
TRBV28,TRBJ1-5,CASTLLRGNQPQHF
TRBV9,TRBJ2-5,CASSVGGGGQETQYF
TRBV27,TRBJ2-7,CASSSINSALFYEQYF